One and the same sample provided the 25 T cell receptor beta chains below, sequenced in a study of T cells in women clearing cervical HPV infection. Method: immunoSEQ multiplex PCR; TCRdb's copy keeps in-frame clones and lacks some. The table lists 31,000 or so clones. Sequenced: blood buffy coat. All receptors come from a woman aged 18-69 years with a cervical HPV16 infection that either progressed to CIN3+ or cleared (not recorded which).

As for this clone: The read is 3 residues too short to cover the CDR3 end, so that end is filled in from the germline J gene. The rearrangement uses TRBV6-2 or TRBV6-3 and TRBJ2-7, with D possibly TRBD1 on 5 matching bases. Trimming pared 5 bases from V and 1 base from J, leaving 18 bases between. The CDR3 is 16 amino acids. The germline V gene encodes CDR1 MNHEY and CDR2 SVGEGT. The CDR3 reads CASSLRARPNSYEQYF. CDR3 DNA, as far as it was read: TGTGCCAGCAGTCTCAGGGCCCGACCAAATTCCTACGAG.

Comment on this clone: The read falls 3 residues short of the CDR3 end, and the missing part is taken from the germline J gene. This sequence joins TRBV2 and TRBJ2-2; no clear D. V was cut by 5 bases and J by 3 bases, with 4 bases left in between. The length of the CDR3 is 12 residues. Germline assignment: CDR1 SNHLY and CDR2 FYNNEI. CDR3 in amino acids: CASSRDTGELFF. The sequenced CDR3 bases are TGTGCCAGCAGTCGGGACACCGGGGAG.

As for this clone: The read halts 3 residues ahead of the CDR3 end, with the missing end drawn from the germline J gene. The genes are TRBV6-2 or TRBV6-3 and TRBJ2-2, with 9 bases lining up with TRBD1. This CDR3 has 14 residues. Germline V gene data show CDR1 as MNHEY and CDR2 as SVGEGT. The CDR3 bases that were read are TGTGCCAGCAGCCGGGACAGGGAGAGCGAAAAG. It encodes CASSRDRESEK. The whole CDR3 reads CASSRDRESEKLFF.

On this clone: Read sequence stops 3 residues before the CDR3 end, and the germline J gene provides the missing end. The chain employs TRBV19 and TRBJ1-2, with TRBD1 as a possible D gene (5 bases). Germline loops: CDR1 LNHDA, CDR2 SQIVND (reference sequence). V was shortened by 1 base and J by 7 bases, with 10 bases between the two germline ends. The CDR3 is made up of 13 amino acids. The CDR3 reads CASSIGAGSGYTF. The CDR3 DNA, read in part, is TGTGCCAGTAGTATAGGCGCAGGGTCTGGC.

On this clone itself: Read sequence stops 3 residues before the CDR3 end, and the germline J gene provides the missing end. V gene TRBV6-1 combines with J gene TRBJ2-7; the match to TRBD1 covers 8 bases. V lost 3 bases, J lost 1 base, and 5 bases stayed unmatched. Germline CDR1 reads MNHNS; CDR2 reads SASEGT. The CDR3 is 15 residues long. The CDR3 DNA, read in part, is TGTGCCAGCAGTGAGGCAGGGGGCAGTTCCTACGAG. Translated: CASSEAGGSSYE. The full CDR3 reads CASSEAGGSSYEQYF.

The CDR3 loop reads CSAMAVAGGHTDTQYF. CDR3 DNA, as far as it was read: TGCAGTGCTATGGCGGTAGCGGGAGGGCACACAGATACG. The V and J genes are TRBV20-1 and TRBJ2-3; 11 bases are shared with TRBD2. Read data end 3 residues before the CDR3 end; the end is taken from the germline J gene. The V segment lost 4 bases and the J segment 2 bases; nucleotides outside the gene matches: 8. The CDR3 loop spans 16 amino acids. Germline V gives CDR1 DFQATT, CDR2 SNEGSKA (reference sequence).

Of note for this clone: The sequenced fragment ends 3 residues before the CDR3 boundary, so the rest is inferred from the germline J gene. The chain uses TRBV15 and TRBJ2-2; 8 bases match TRBD2. Germline lookup yields CDR1 LNHNV and CDR2 YYDKDF (reference sequence). The junction had 1 base not matched to a gene; V was cut back by 0 bases and J by 1 base. The CDR3 contains 16 residues. Incomplete CDR3 DNA: TGTGCCACCAGCAGAGAAGCGGGAGAGAACACCGGGGAG. This sequence encodes CATSREAGENTGE. The CDR3 in its entirety is CATSREAGENTGELFF.

On this clone: The sequenced fragment ends 3 residues before the CDR3 boundary, so the rest is inferred from the germline J gene. The rearrangement uses TRBV19 and TRBJ2-7, with D maybe TRBD2 (6 bases). The CDR3 has 14 amino acids. CDR1 is LNHDA, CDR2 SQIVND, per germline (reference sequence). The V gene lost 6 bases and the J gene lost 6 bases, with 18 bases spanning the gap. This CDR3 is CASREEEGLGEQYF. Partial CDR3 DNA: TGTGCCAGTAGAGAAGAGGAGGGGTTGGGCGAG.

As to this clone: With the read ending 3 residues before the CDR3 end, the germline J gene is used to fill in that end. The J gene is TRBJ2-5, the V gene TRBV4-2; the D is unclear. V shed 2 bases and J shed 1 base, with 8 bases lying between them. This CDR3 spans 14 amino acids. Per germline, CDR1 LGHNA and CDR2 YNFKEQ. The covered CDR3 bases are TGTGCCAGCAGCCAACAGAAGGGCCAAGAGACC. It yields the protein CASSQQKGQET. The full CDR3 sequence reads CASSQQKGQETQYF.

Points on this clone: The read finishes 3 residues shy of the CDR3 end, and the germline J gene is used to complete it. The gene calls are TRBV7-6 and TRBJ1-3, with D uncertain. CDR3 length: 13 amino acids. V was pared by 5 bases and J by 8 bases, with 13 bases between. Germline V CDR1 and CDR2: SGHVS, FNYEAQ. This chain's CDR3 is CASSPDPGYTIYF. CDR3 bases read: TGTGCCAGCAGCCCCGACCCAGGATACACC.

Points on this clone: Read data end 3 residues before the CDR3 end; the end is taken from the germline J gene. V and J are TRBV5-1 and TRBJ2-7; 9 nucleotides align to TRBD1. Trimming took 4 bases from V and 3 from J; bases not matched to a gene: 5. Per germline, CDR1 SGHRS and CDR2 YFSETQ. The CDR3 sequence is 14 residues long. The CDR3 DNA, read in part, is TGCGCCAGCAGCACGGGGGACAGGGACTACGAG. Its translation: CASSTGDRDYE. The entire CDR3 protein reads CASSTGDRDYEQYF.

Points on this clone: The CDR3 is cut off 3 residues early in the read; its end comes from the germline J gene. V and J are TRBV2 and TRBJ1-5, with no clear D. This CDR3 has 14 residues. V was cut by 3 bases and J by 5 bases, with 11 bases left in between. Germline V CDR1 and CDR2: SNHLY, FYNNEI. The CDR3 protein is CASSEEGYYQPQHF. Partial CDR3 DNA: TGTGCCAGCAGTGAGGAAGGGTATTATCAGCCC.

As concerns this clone: The read ends 3 residues shy of where the CDR3 ends; the end is completed using the germline J gene. This chain uses TRBV6-1 with TRBJ2-3; D is uncertain. Trimming left V 0 bases short and J 6 bases short, with 4 bases between. In germline, CDR1 is MNHNS, CDR2 SASEGT. This CDR3 spans 12 amino acids. The CDR3 loop reads CASSEALDTQYF. CDR3 DNA, as far as it was read: TGTGCCAGCAGTGAAGCCCTGGATACG.

Notes on this clone: Coverage ceases 3 residues before the CDR3 finishes, and the germline J gene fills in the end. The genes are TRBV20-1 and TRBJ1-6; TRBD1 matches 8 bases. The germline CDR1 and CDR2 sequences are DFQATT and SNEGSKA (reference sequence). The CDR3 consists of 13 residues. Trimming took 6 bases from V and 8 from J; bases not matched to a gene: 6. The sequenced part of the CDR3 DNA is TGCAGTGCCCTCGAACAGGGGGATTCACCC. Its protein product is CSALEQGDSP. The full CDR3 sequence reads CSALEQGDSPLHF.

To note about this clone: From the germline J gene comes the end of the CDR3, since the read stops 3 residues before it. This chain links TRBV5-8 with TRBJ1-6; D not resolved. The CDR3 extends over 13 amino acids. Germline V CDR1 and CDR2: SGHTS, YDEGEE. Trimming left V 3 bases short and J 7 bases short, with 8 bases between. The sequenced CDR3 bases are TGTGCCAGCAGCTACAGAACAAATTCACCC. Translated, it gives CASSYRTNSP. The whole CDR3 protein reads CASSYRTNSPLHF.

Comment on this clone: The CDR3 goes on 3 residues after the read ends, and that part is filled in from the germline J gene. V and J are TRBV30 and TRBJ2-5, with 14 bases matching TRBD2. CDR1 and CDR2 (germline): GTSNPN, SVGIG (reference sequence). CDR3 length equals 15 residues. The junction had 7 bases not matched to a gene; V was cut back by 5 bases and J by 5 bases. CDR3 DNA, as far as it was read: TGTGCCTGGGGGGGACTAGCGGGAGTGGGTGAGACC. This sequence encodes CAWGGLAGVGET. In full, the CDR3 is CAWGGLAGVGETQYF.

As concerns this clone: Read data end 3 residues before the CDR3 end; the end is taken from the germline J gene. V usage is TRBV19 and J usage is TRBJ1-4; 9 bases map to TRBD1. The CDR3 has 16 residues. Losses at the gene ends were 6 bases for V and 0 bases for J; bases not matched to a gene: 5. Germline-derived CDR1 and CDR2 are LNHDA and SQIVND (reference sequence). CDR3 in amino acids: CASRRTGVSTNEKLFF. The CDR3 bases that were read are TGTGCCAGTAGACGGACAGGGGTTTCAACTAATGAAAAA. Based on the CDR3 plus reference TRBV19 and TRBJ1-4, the full variable domain is DGGITQSPKYLFRKEGQNVTLSCEQNLNHDAMYWYRQDPGQGLRLIYYSQIVNDFQKGDIAEGYSVSREKKESFPLTVTSAQKNPTAFYLCASRRTGVSTNEKLFFGSGTQLSVL.

A remark on this clone: The sequence runs out 3 residues before the end of the CDR3; the remainder is reconstructed from the germline J gene. The chain recombines TRBV10-3 with TRBJ2-1; 9 nucleotides match TRBD2. The CDR3 runs to 14 residues. V lost 4 bases, J lost 7 bases, and 5 bases stayed unmatched. CDR1 and CDR2 (germline): ENHRY, SYGVKD. The covered CDR3 bases are TGTGCCATCAGTGGAGGACTAGCGACGAATGAG. This sequence encodes CAISGGLATNE. The whole CDR3 sequence reads CAISGGLATNEQFF.

A remark on this clone: The read halts 3 residues ahead of the CDR3 end, with the missing end drawn from the germline J gene. This rearrangement joins TRBV30 to TRBJ1-2, with TRBD1 as a possible D gene (6 bases). The V gene's germline CDR1 is GTSNPN and CDR2 SVGIG (reference sequence). The CDR3 contains 12 residues. This CDR3 is CAWRAEGVDYTF. The CDR3 bases that were read are TGTGCCTGGAGGGCGGAGGGGGTCGAC.

Regarding this clone: The read terminates 3 residues before the CDR3 end, so the remaining end is supplied by the germline J gene. The gene calls are TRBV20-1 and TRBJ2-1; TRBD1 aligns across 10 bases. Per the germline V gene, CDR1 is DFQATT and CDR2 is SNEGSKA (reference sequence). Trimming removed 2 bases from V and 5 bases from J; junction bases left unmatched: 12. The CDR3 sequence is 17 residues long. CDR3 sequence: CSARYWTSGTGDNEQFF. CDR3 DNA (partial): TGCAGTGCTAGATATTGGACTTCCGGGACAGGGGACAATGAG.

A note on this clone: The read gets to within 3 residues of the CDR3 end, and the germline J gene fills in the rest. The V call is TRBV18, the J call TRBJ1-1; 7 bases map to TRBD1. CDR3 length: 14 residues. V lost 2 bases, J lost 1 base, and 1 base stayed unmatched. In germline, CDR1 is KGHSH, CDR2 LQKENI. CDR3 in amino acids: CASSPRDRNTEAFF. The DNA read from the CDR3 is TGTGCCAGCTCACCAAGGGACAGGAACACTGAA.

Of note for this clone: The read ends 3 residues shy of where the CDR3 ends; the end is completed using the germline J gene. This chain joins TRBV2 and TRBJ2-7; D possibly corresponds to TRBD1 (5 bases). Germline loops: CDR1 SNHLY, CDR2 FYNNEI. Trimming took off 5 bases at V and 0 bases at J, with 8 bases between the two ends. The CDR3 totals 13 residues. This CDR3 is CASSPDSSYEQYF. The covered CDR3 bases are TGTGCCAGCAGTCCCGACAGCTCCTACGAG.

As regards this clone: The CDR3 end lies 3 residues beyond the end of the read and is filled in from the germline J gene. J is TRBJ2-7 and V is TRBV4-1; 13 bases map to TRBD2. This CDR3 is built from 15 residues. Germline CDR1 reads MGHRA; CDR2 reads YSYEKL. After removal of 2 bases from V and 6 bases from J, the junction contained 4 bases not matched to a gene. The covered CDR3 bases are TGCGCCAGCAGCCAAAGACTAGCGGGAGGAATCGAG. Its translation is CASSQRLAGGIE. The complete CDR3 sequence is CASSQRLAGGIEQYF.

Comment on this clone: Read coverage stops 3 residues before the CDR3 terminus; the germline J gene supplies the remainder. The V call is TRBV19, the J call TRBJ2-7; 8 bases fit TRBD2. Germline CDR1 is LNHDA and CDR2 is SQIVND (reference sequence). V lost 7 bases and J lost 3; bases outside the gene matches: 11. This CDR3 spans 15 amino acids. The CDR3 loop is CASKGGAGDLYEQYF. The DNA read from the CDR3 is TGTGCCAGTAAGGGGGGAGCGGGGGACCTCTACGAG. Full variable domain (outside the CDR3, taken from reference TRBV19 and TRBJ2-7): DGGITQSPKYLFRKEGQNVTLSCEQNLNHDAMYWYRQDPGQGLRLIYYSQIVNDFQKGDIAEGYSVSREKKESFPLTVTSAQKNPTAFYLCASKGGAGDLYEQYFGPGTRLTVT.

Note on this clone: The read comes to an end 3 residues before the CDR3 does, leaving the germline J gene to fill in the end. This chain links TRBV19 with TRBJ2-4; D unresolved. This CDR3 contains 14 residues. CDR1 LNHDA and CDR2 SQIVND come from the germline V gene (reference sequence). The sequenced CDR3 bases are TGTGCCAGTAGTATAGGCACTTCTAACTATGGT. It is translated as CASSIGTSNYG. The full CDR3 is CASSIGTSNYGQYF.